The 15 T cell receptor beta chains reported below all come from one sample, sequenced in a study of T cell responses to AZD1222 COVID-19 vaccine. Clones were read by immunoSEQ multiplex PCR, and TCRdb kept only the in-frame ones, dropping some. Of about 110,000 clones listed, nearly 90% are singletons. The specimen comprised peripheral blood, sampled 28 days after the second AZD1222 dose. The receptor source for this set is an adult who received the AZD1222 COVID-19 vaccine.

The rearrangement links TRBV7-2 to TRBJ1-2, with 7 bases fitting TRBD1. V was pared by 5 bases and J by 4 bases, with 10 bases of the junction left unmatched. CDR1 SGHTA and CDR2 FQGNSA come from the germline V gene. The CDR3 extends over 15 amino acids. The CDR3 nucleotides read TGTGCCAGCAGCCTTAGGGCAGGGGGATCCTATGGCTACACCTTC. It encodes CASSLRAGGSYGYTF. The full variable domain, rest sourced from reference TRBV7-2 and TRBJ1-2, is GAGVSQSPSNKVTEKGKDVELRCDPISGHTALYWYRQSLGQGLEFLIYFQGNSAPDKSGLPSDRFSAERTGGSVSTLTIQRTQQEDSAVYLCASSLRAGGSYGYTFGSGTRLTVV.

The chain uses TRBV6-1 and TRBJ2-1; D gene uncertain. The germline CDR1 and CDR2 sequences are MNHNS and SASEGT. The CDR3 extends over 15 amino acids. V shed 0 bases and J shed 5 bases, with 11 bases lying between them. This CDR3 reads CASSEAAAVNNEQFF. DNA for the CDR3: TGTGCCAGCAGTGAAGCGGCGGCGGTGAACAATGAGCAGTTCTTC.

This chain links TRBV19 with TRBJ2-7; 7 nucleotides line up with TRBD1. Germline trimming cut 1 base from V and 0 bases from J; bases unmatched to any gene: 6. CDR3 length: 16 amino acids. Germline CDR1 and CDR2: LNHDA and SQIVND (reference sequence). The CDR3 spells CASSIAATGISYEQYF. The CDR3 DNA sequence: TGTGCCAGTAGTATAGCAGCGACAGGGATCTCCTACGAGCAGTACTTC.

The CDR3 protein is CSVERPPNTEAFF. In nucleotides, the CDR3 is TGCAGCGTTGAAAGACCCCCGAACACTGAAGCTTTCTTT. V gene TRBV29-1 combines with J gene TRBJ1-1; D uncertain. Trimming took 2 bases from V and 1 from J, leaving 8 bases between them. CDR1 and CDR2 from the germline V gene are SQVTM and ANQGSEA. This CDR3 has 13 amino acids.

The rearrangement joins TRBV7-9 to TRBJ2-7; the D gene is possibly TRBD2 (6 bases). V was shortened by 5 bases and J by 3 bases, with 11 bases between the two germline ends. The CDR3 totals 13 residues. Germline loops: CDR1 SEHNR, CDR2 FQNEAQ (reference sequence). The CDR3 sequence is CASSIREIYEQYF. The CDR3 DNA reads as TGTGCCAGCAGCATACGGGAGATCTACGAGCAGTACTTC.

The chain links TRBV27 to TRBJ1-3, with D possibly TRBD1 on 5 matching bases. Per the germline V gene, CDR1 is MNHEY and CDR2 is SMNVEV (reference sequence). Trimming pared 5 bases from V and 2 bases from J, leaving 10 bases between. The CDR3 spans 14 residues. The CDR3 spells CASSPLGAGNTIYF. CDR3 DNA: TGTGCCAGCAGTCCGCTAGGGGCTGGAAACACCATATATTTT.

This rearrangement joins TRBV18 to TRBJ2-7, with a weak D call TRBD2 (6 bases). CDR3 length equals 13 residues. Germline values: CDR1 KGHSH, CDR2 LQKENI. Trimming shortened V by 4 bases and J by 6 bases, and 13 bases separated the two germline ends. CDR3: CASSHAGRGEQYF. In nucleotides, the CDR3 is TGTGCCAGCTCACACGCAGGGCGGGGCGAGCAGTACTTC. Based on the CDR3 plus reference TRBV18 and TRBJ2-7, the full variable domain is NAGVMQNPRHLVRRRGQEARLRCSPMKGHSHVYWYRQLPEEGLKFMVYLQKENIIDESGMPKERFSAEFPKEGPSILRIQQVVRGDSAAYFCASSHAGRGEQYFGPGTRLTVT.

The rearrangement links TRBV4-2 to TRBJ2-3, with 8 positions matching TRBD2. The CDR3 runs to 16 residues. Germline CDR1 LGHNA, CDR2 YNFKEQ. V was pared by 0 bases and J by 3 bases, with 5 bases of the junction left unmatched. The CDR3 region is CASSQEAGELTDTQYF. CDR3 bases: TGTGCCAGCAGCCAAGAAGCGGGAGAGCTTACAGATACGCAGTATTTT.

The CDR3 region is CASSLEWGGYEQYF. As DNA, the CDR3 is TGTGCCAGCAGCTTAGAGTGGGGGGGGTACGAGCAGTACTTC. The chain employs TRBV7-2 and TRBJ2-7; 7 nucleotides line up with TRBD2. The CDR3 has 14 residues. V was pared by 1 base and J by 4 bases, with 4 bases of the junction left unmatched. Germline values: CDR1 SGHTA, CDR2 FQGNSA.

The V call is TRBV7-2, the J call TRBJ1-3; D gene ambiguous. This CDR3 region has 15 residues. CDR1 and CDR2 (germline): SGHTA, FQGNSA. With 2 bases removed from V and 0 bases from J, the gap between germline ends came to 8 bases. CDR3 loop: CASSLTVSSGNTIYF. The DNA of the CDR3 is TGTGCCAGCAGCTTAACGGTGTCCTCTGGAAACACCATATATTTT. The full variable domain, with the rest looked up from reference TRBV7-2 and TRBJ1-3, is GAGVSQSPSNKVTEKGKDVELRCDPISGHTALYWYRQSLGQGLEFLIYFQGNSAPDKSGLPSDRFSAERTGGSVSTLTIQRTQQEDSAVYLCASSLTVSSGNTIYFGEGSWLTVV.

This clone appeared once. The J gene is TRBJ1-2, the V gene TRBV28, with TRBD1 matching over 7 bases. With V trimmed by 7 bases and J by 8 bases, 13 bases remained unmatched. CDR3 length equals 14 residues. Germline values: CDR1 MDHEN, CDR2 SYDVKM. CDR3 DNA: TGTGCCAGCATCTGGGGAGGGGGCGAAGAAGGCTACACCTTC. It is translated as CASIWGGGEEGYTF.

The chain is built from TRBV7-8 and TRBJ1-3; D gene ambiguous. The germline CDR1 and CDR2 sequences are SGHVS and FQNEAQ. The V gene lost 1 base and the J gene lost 0 bases, with 10 bases spanning the gap. The CDR3 is 16 amino acids. The CDR3 coding sequence is TGTGCCAGCAGCTTAGAACCGAGGGCCTCTGGAAACACCATATATTTT. Translated: CASSLEPRASGNTIYF.

The rearrangement joins TRBV7-8 to TRBJ1-2; D uncertain. The V end lost 5 bases, the J end lost 4 bases, and 11 bases lay between the germline ends. Germline CDR1 is SGHVS and CDR2 is FQNEAQ. The CDR3 sequence is 13 residues long. The chain's CDR3 is CASSAGAPYGYTF. The CDR3 coding sequence is TGTGCCAGCAGCGCCGGAGCGCCCTATGGCTACACCTTC.

The chain has TRBV5-1 and TRBJ1-2; TRBD1 matches at 8 bases. CDR3 size: 15 residues. J gave up 6 bases and V 4 bases, and 11 bases lay outside the gene matches. Germline-derived CDR1 and CDR2 are SGHRS and YFSETQ. CDR3: CASSGPLDRGNGYTF. In nucleotides, the CDR3 is TGCGCCAGCAGCGGACCCCTCGACAGGGGAAATGGCTACACCTTC.

In nucleotides, the CDR3 is TGTGCCAGCTCCTCTGGGGCGGGAGGCGAGCAGTACTTC. Its protein product is CASSSGAGGEQYF. The chain is built from TRBV18 and TRBJ2-7; 8 bases fit TRBD2. V lost 6 bases and J lost 6; bases outside the gene matches: 7. Germline V lookup: CDR1 KGHSH, CDR2 LQKENI. There are 13 residues in the CDR3.